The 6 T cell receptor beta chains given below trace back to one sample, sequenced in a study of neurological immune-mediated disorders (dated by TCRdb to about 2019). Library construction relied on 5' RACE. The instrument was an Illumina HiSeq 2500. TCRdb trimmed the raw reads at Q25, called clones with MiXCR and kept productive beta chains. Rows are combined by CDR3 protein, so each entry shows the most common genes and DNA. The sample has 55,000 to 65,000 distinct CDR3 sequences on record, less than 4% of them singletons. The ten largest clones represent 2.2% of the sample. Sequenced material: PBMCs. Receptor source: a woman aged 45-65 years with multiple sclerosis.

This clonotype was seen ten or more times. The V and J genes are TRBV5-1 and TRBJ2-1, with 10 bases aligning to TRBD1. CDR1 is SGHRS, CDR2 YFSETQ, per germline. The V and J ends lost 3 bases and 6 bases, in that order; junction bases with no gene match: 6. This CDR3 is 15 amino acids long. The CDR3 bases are TGCGCCAGCAGCTCGACAGGGGGCTCGGGCAATGAGCAGTTCTTC. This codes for CASSSTGGSGNEQFF. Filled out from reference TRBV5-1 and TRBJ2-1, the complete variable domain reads KAGVTQTPRYLIKTRGQQVTLSCSPISGHRSVSWYQQTPGQGLQFLFEYFSETQRNKGNFPGRFSGRQFSNSRSEMNVSTLELGDSALYLCASSSTGGSGNEQFFGPGTRLTVL.

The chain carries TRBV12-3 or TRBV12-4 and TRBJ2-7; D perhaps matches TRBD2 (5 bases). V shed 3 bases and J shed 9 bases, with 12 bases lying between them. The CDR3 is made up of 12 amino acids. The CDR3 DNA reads TGTGCCAGCAGTTTCGAGGGCTTGTGGCAGTACTTC. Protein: CASSFEGLWQYF.

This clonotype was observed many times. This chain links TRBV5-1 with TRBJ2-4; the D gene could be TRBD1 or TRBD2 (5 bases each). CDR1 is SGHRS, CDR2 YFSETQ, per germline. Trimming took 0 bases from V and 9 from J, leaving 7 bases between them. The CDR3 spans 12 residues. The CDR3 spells CASSLAGPIQYF. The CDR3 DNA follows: TGCGCCAGCAGCTTGGCGGGGCCCATTCAGTACTTC.

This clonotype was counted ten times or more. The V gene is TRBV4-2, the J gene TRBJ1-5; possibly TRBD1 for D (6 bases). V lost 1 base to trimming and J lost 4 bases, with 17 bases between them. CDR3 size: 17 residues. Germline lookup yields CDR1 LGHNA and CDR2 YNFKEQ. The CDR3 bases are TGTGCCAGCAGCCAAGGTTTCTTGGACAGCCTAAATCAGCCCCAGCATTTT. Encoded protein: CASSQGFLDSLNQPQHF.

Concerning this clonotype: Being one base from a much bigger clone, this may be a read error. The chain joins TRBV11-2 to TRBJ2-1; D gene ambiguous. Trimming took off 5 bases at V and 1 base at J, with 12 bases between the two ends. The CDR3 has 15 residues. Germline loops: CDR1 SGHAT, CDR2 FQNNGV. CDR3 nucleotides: TGTGCCAGCAGCGGTCAATTGAGATCCTACAATGAGCAGTTCTTC. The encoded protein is CASSGQLRSYNEQFF.

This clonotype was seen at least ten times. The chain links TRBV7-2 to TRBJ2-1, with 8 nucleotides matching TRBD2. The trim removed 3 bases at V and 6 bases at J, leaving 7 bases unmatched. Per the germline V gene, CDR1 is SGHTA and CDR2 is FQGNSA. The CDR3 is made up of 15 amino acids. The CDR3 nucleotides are TGTGCCAGCAGCTTGACCAGCGGGAGAACCAATGAGCAGTTCTTC. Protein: CASSLTSGRTNEQFF. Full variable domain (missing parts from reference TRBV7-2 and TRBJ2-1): GAGVSQSPSNKVTEKGKDVELRCDPISGHTALYWYRQSLGQGLEFLIYFQGNSAPDKSGLPSDRFSAERTGGSVSTLTIQRTQQEDSAVYLCASSLTSGRTNEQFFGPGTRLTVL.